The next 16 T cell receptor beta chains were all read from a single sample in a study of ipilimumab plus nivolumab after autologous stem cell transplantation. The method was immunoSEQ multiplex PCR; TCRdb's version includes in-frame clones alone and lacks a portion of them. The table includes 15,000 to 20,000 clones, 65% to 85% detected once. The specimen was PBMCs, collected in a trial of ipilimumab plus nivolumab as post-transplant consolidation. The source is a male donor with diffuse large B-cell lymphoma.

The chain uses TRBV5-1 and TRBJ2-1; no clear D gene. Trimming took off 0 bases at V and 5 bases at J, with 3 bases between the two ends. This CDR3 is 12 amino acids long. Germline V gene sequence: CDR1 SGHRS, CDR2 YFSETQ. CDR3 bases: TGCGCCAGCAGCTTGGTGGACAATGAGCAGTTCTTC. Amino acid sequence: CASSLVDNEQFF.

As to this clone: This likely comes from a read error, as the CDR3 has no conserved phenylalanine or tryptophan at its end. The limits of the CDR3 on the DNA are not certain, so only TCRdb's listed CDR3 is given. The chain's CDR3 is CASSLAGV. This chain links TRBV5-6 with TRBJ2-6; the D call in the table, TRBD2, was not verified against the DNA. Inclusive of both ends, the CDR3 amounts to 8 amino acids. The germline gives CDR1 SGHDT, CDR2 YYEEEE.

The DNA of the CDR3 is TGTGCCAGCGGCTTTCCCGGACAGGGCACAGATACGCAGTATTTT. Translating gives CASGFPGQGTDTQYF. The chain carries TRBV28 and TRBJ2-3, with 7 bases fitting TRBD1. CDR3 length equals 15 residues. From germline, CDR1 is MDHEN and CDR2 SYDVKM. The V segment lost 8 bases and the J segment 1 base; nucleotides outside the gene matches: 9.

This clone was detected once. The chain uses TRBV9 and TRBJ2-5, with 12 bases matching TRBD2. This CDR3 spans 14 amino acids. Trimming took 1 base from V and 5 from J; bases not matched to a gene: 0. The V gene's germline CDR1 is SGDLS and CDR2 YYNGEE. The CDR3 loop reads CASSVTSGGETQYF. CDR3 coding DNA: TGTGCCAGCAGCGTAACTAGCGGGGGGGAGACCCAGTACTTC.

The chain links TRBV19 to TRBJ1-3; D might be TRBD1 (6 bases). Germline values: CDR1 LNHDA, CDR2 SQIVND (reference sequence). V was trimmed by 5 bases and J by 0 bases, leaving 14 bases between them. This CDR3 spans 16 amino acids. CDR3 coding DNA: TGTGCCAGTAGTTCTCCCGGGACATTCTCTGGAAACACCATATATTTT. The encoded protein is CASSSPGTFSGNTIYF. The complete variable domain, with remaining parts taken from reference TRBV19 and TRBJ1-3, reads DGGITQSPKYLFRKEGQNVTLSCEQNLNHDAMYWYRQDPGQGLRLIYYSQIVNDFQKGDIAEGYSVSREKKESFPLTVTSAQKNPTAFYLCASSSPGTFSGNTIYFGEGSWLTVV.

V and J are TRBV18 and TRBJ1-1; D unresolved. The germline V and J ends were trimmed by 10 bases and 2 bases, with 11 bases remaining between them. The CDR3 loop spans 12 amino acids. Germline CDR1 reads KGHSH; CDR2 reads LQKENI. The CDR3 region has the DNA TGTGCCACCCACACGGGCAACACTGAAGCTTTCTTT. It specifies CATHTGNTEAFF.

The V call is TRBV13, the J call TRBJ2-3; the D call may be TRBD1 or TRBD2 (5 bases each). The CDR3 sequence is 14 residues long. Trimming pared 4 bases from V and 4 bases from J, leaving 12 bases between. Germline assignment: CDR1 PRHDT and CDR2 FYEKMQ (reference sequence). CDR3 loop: CASSSRGGSDTQYF. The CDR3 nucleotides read TGTGCCAGCAGCTCCCGTGGGGGTTCAGATACGCAGTATTTT.

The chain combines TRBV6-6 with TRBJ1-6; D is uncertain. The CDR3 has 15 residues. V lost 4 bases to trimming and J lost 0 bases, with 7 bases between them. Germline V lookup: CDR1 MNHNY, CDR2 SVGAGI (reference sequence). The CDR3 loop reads CASSSQSSYNSPLHF. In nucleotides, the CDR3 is TGTGCCAGCAGTTCTCAGAGCTCCTATAATTCACCCCTCCACTTT.

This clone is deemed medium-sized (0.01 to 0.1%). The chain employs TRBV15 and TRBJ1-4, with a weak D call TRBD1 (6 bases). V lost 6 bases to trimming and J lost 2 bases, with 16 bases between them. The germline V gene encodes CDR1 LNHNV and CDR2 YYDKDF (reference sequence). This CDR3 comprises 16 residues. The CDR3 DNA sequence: TGTGCCACCAGTCCGCGGGCGGGGGGCACTAATGAAAAACTGTTTTTT. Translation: CATSPRAGGTNEKLFF.

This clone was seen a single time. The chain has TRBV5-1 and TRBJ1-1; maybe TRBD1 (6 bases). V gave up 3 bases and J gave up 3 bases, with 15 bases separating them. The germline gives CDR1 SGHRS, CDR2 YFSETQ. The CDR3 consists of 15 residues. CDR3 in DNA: TGCGCCAGCAGCTCCCAACAGGGACTTGACACTGAAGCTTTCTTT. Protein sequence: CASSSQQGLDTEAFF. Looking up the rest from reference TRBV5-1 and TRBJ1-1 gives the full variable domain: KAGVTQTPRYLIKTRGQQVTLSCSPISGHRSVSWYQQTPGQGLQFLFEYFSETQRNKGNFPGRFSGRQFSNSRSEMNVSTLELGDSALYLCASSSQQGLDTEAFFGQGTRLTVV.

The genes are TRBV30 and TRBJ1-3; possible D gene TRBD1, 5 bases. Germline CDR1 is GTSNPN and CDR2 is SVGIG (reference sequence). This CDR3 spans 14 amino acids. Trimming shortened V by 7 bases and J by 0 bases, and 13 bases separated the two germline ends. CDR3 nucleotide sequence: TGTGCCTTCGCCGGGGCAAACTCTGGAAACACCATATATTTT. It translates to CAFAGANSGNTIYF. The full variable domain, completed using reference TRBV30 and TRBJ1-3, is SQTIHQWPATLVQPVGSPLSLECTVEGTSNPNLYWYRQAAGRGLQLLFYSVGIGQISSEVPQNLSASRPQDRQFILSSKKLLLSDSGFYLCAFAGANSGNTIYFGEGSWLTVV.

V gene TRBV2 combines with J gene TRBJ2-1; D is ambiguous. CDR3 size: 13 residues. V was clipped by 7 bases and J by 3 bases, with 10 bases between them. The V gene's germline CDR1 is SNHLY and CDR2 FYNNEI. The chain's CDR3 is CASKSRIYNEQFF. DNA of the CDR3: TGTGCCAGCAAGTCGAGGATCTACAATGAGCAGTTCTTC. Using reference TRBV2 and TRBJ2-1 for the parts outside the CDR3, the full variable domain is EPEVTQTPSHQVTQMGQEVILRCVPISNHLYFYWYRQILGQKVEFLVSFYNNEISEKSEIFDDQFSVERPDGSNFTLKIRSTKLEDSAMYFCASKSRIYNEQFFGPGTRLTVL.

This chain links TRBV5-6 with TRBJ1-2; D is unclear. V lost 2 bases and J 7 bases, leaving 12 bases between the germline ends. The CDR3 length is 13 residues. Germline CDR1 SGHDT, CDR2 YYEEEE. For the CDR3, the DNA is TGTGCCAGCAGCTTCTTGGCCGGCGGTGGCTACACCTTC. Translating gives CASSFLAGGGYTF.

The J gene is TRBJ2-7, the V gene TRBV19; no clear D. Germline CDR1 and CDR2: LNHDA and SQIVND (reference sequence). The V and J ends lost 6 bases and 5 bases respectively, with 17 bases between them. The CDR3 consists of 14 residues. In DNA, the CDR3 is TGTGCCAGTAGGCGGAGCCCCTTGGAAGACGAGCAGTACTTC. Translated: CASRRSPLEDEQYF.

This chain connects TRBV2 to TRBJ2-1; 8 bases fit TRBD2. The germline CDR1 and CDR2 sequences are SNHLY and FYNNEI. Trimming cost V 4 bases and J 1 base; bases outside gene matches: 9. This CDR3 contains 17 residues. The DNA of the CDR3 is TGTGCCAGCAGTGTAGATCCAGCGGGGGTGTCCTACAATGAGCAGTTCTTC. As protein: CASSVDPAGVSYNEQFF.

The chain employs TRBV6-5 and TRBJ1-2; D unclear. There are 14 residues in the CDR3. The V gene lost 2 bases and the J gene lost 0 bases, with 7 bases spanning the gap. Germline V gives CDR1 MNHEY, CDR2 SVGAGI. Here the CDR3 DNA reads TGTGCCAGCAGTTACAATAGGGCTAACTATGGCTACACCTTC. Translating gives CASSYNRANYGYTF.